The 17 T cell receptor beta chains in this list originate from one sample, sequenced in a study of T cell changes during pregnancy in multiple sclerosis. Some clones are missing from TCRdb's copy, which holds only in-frame ones; the method was immunoSEQ multiplex PCR. This sample has 50,000 or so clones, with roughly 90% found just once. Source: CD4+ T cells from peripheral blood mononuclear cells, taken after pregnancy. These receptors were taken from a female donor with multiple sclerosis, enrolled in a pregnancy study.

The chain recombines TRBV29-1 with TRBJ2-3; D possibly corresponds to TRBD2 (6 bases). Germline V lookup: CDR1 SQVTM, CDR2 ANQGSEA. The V end was cut by 4 bases, the J end by 4 bases, with 9 bases between. The CDR3 is made up of 12 amino acids. The DNA of the CDR3 is TGCAGCGTTGCGGAGGGACCAGATACGCAGTATTTT. Protein sequence: CSVAEGPDTQYF.

This chain uses TRBV2 with TRBJ1-5; TRBD1 is a possible D gene (5 bases). Trimming shortened V by 2 bases and J by 4 bases, and 9 bases separated the two germline ends. Germline CDR1 and CDR2: SNHLY and FYNNEI. The CDR3 has 14 amino acids. The CDR3, as DNA: TGTGCCAGCAGTGAACAGGGTTTGAATCAGCCCCAGCATTTT. Translating it yields CASSEQGLNQPQHF.

The chain joins TRBV6-5 to TRBJ2-1; D not resolved. Germline values: CDR1 MNHEY, CDR2 SVGAGI. This CDR3 is built from 15 residues. V was shortened by 2 bases and J by 4 bases, with 12 bases between the two germline ends. CDR3 region: CASSYGVAVYNEQFF. The CDR3 region has the DNA TGTGCCAGCAGTTACGGTGTAGCAGTATACAATGAGCAGTTCTTC.

The J gene is TRBJ1-1, the V gene TRBV9; 7 bases are shared with TRBD1. The V segment lost 0 bases and the J segment 0 bases; nucleotides outside the gene matches: 2. CDR1 and CDR2 from the germline V gene are SGDLS and YYNGEE. The CDR3 runs 15 residues. The CDR3 nucleotides read TGTGCCAGCAGCGTAGGGGACAGTATGAACACTGAAGCTTTCTTT. As protein: CASSVGDSMNTEAFF.

The chain has TRBV7-9 and TRBJ2-3; possibly TRBD1 for D (6 bases). V shed 4 bases and J shed 1 base, with 12 bases lying between them. Germline assignment: CDR1 SEHNR and CDR2 FQNEAQ (reference sequence). The CDR3 runs to 15 residues. The DNA for the CDR3 is TGTGCCAGCAGCTCCTACGGGACACGCACAGATACGCAGTATTTT. Amino acids: CASSSYGTRTDTQYF.

J is TRBJ2-7 and V is TRBV5-4; 9 bases match TRBD2. Germline V gene sequence: CDR1 SGHNT, CDR2 YYREEE (reference sequence). Trimming at V came to 3 bases and at J to 6 bases, leaving 7 bases not matched to a gene. The CDR3 spans 14 residues. CDR3 in amino acids: CASSSPGLAPEQYF. CDR3 DNA sequence: TGTGCCAGCAGCTCTCCGGGACTAGCCCCCGAGCAGTACTTC.

The J gene is TRBJ1-5, the V gene TRBV6-5; D is perhaps TRBD1 (5 bases). Germline V gene data show CDR1 as MNHEY and CDR2 as SVGAGI. V gave up 6 bases and J gave up 1 base, with 10 bases separating them. This CDR3 is built from 14 residues. The CDR3 is CASRPPGSNQPQHF. The CDR3 DNA follows: TGTGCCAGCAGACCTCCAGGGAGCAATCAGCCCCAGCATTTT.

The rearrangement joins TRBV4-3 to TRBJ1-4; 8 bases line up with TRBD1. The germline V gene encodes CDR1 LGHNA and CDR2 YSLEER. This CDR3 is 16 amino acids long. With V trimmed by 4 bases and J by 8 bases, 12 bases remained unmatched. In DNA form, the CDR3 reads TGCGCCAGCAGCCCGATTTCCCCCGACAGGGGAGAAAAACTGTTTTTT. This gives the protein CASSPISPDRGEKLFF.

The chain uses TRBV11-2 and TRBJ2-5; 9 bases are shared with TRBD2. The V gene end was trimmed by 4 bases and the J gene end by 5 bases; junction bases not matched to a gene: 11. Germline V gene data show CDR1 as SGHAT and CDR2 as FQNNGV. CDR3 length: 16 residues. Written as DNA, the CDR3 is TGTGCCAGCAGCTGGGATGGGCTAGCGGGACGGGAGACCCAGTACTTC. It translates to CASSWDGLAGRETQYF.

V usage is TRBV7-2 and J usage is TRBJ2-5; TRBD1 might be the D (6 bases). The CDR3 length is 15 residues. V was pared by 5 bases and J by 5 bases, with 18 bases between. Per germline, CDR1 SGHTA and CDR2 FQGNSA. CDR3 residues: CASSPYREGRETQYF. DNA for the CDR3: TGTGCCAGCAGCCCCTACAGGGAAGGCCGCGAGACCCAGTACTTC.

The chain links TRBV7-9 to TRBJ2-1; 10 bases are shared with TRBD2. Trimming at V came to 5 bases and at J to 6 bases, leaving 10 bases not matched to a gene. In germline, CDR1 is SEHNR, CDR2 FQNEAQ (reference sequence). This CDR3 comprises 16 residues. Written as DNA, the CDR3 is TGTGCCAGCAGCCGTTCCCTAGCGGGAGTCGGCAATGAGCAGTTCTTC. Protein product: CASSRSLAGVGNEQFF.

Only one count was recorded for this clone. The chain joins TRBV19 to TRBJ1-3; D is unclear. CDR3 length equals 15 residues. Trimming left V 5 bases short and J 0 bases short, with 11 bases between. Looked up from germline, CDR1 is LNHDA and CDR2 is SQIVND (reference sequence). CDR3 residues: CASSARVPSGNTIYF. The CDR3 region has the DNA TGTGCCAGTAGTGCTCGCGTACCCTCTGGAAACACCATATATTTT.

V usage is TRBV6-6 and J usage is TRBJ1-4; 8 nucleotides agree with TRBD1. This CDR3 contains 15 residues. Per germline, CDR1 MNHNY and CDR2 SVGAGI (reference sequence). After removal of 6 bases from V and 3 bases from J, the junction contained 6 bases not matched to a gene. This CDR3 is CASRRQGRANEKLFF. In DNA, the CDR3 is TGTGCCAGCAGGCGACAGGGGAGGGCTAATGAAAAACTGTTTTTT.

The CDR3 bases are TGTGCCAGCAGCCCCCTTTTGGCGACTCGTACGCAGTATTTT. Protein product: CASSPLLATRTQYF. This rearrangement joins TRBV6-5 to TRBJ2-3; D is unresolved. This CDR3 has 14 amino acids. Trimming left V 6 bases short and J 8 bases short, with 18 bases between. In germline, CDR1 is MNHEY, CDR2 SVGAGI.

This clone was seen a single time. This chain joins TRBV7-3 and TRBJ2-3, with a weak D call TRBD1 (6 bases). V was clipped by 5 bases and J by 2 bases, with 14 bases between them. The CDR3 is made up of 15 amino acids. The germline V gene has CDR1 SGHTA and CDR2 FQGTGA. The CDR3 DNA reads TGTGCCAGCAGCCGATCGGGACACTCCACAGATACGCAGTATTTT. This gives the protein CASSRSGHSTDTQYF.

The J gene is TRBJ2-1, the V gene TRBV11-2; 9 bases align to TRBD2. The CDR3 is made up of 15 amino acids. V gave up 4 bases and J gave up 7 bases; unmatched junction bases: 8. Germline values: CDR1 SGHAT, CDR2 FQNNGV. CDR3 amino acids: CASSSAGGPGNEQFF. The CDR3 DNA follows: TGTGCCAGCAGCTCTGCGGGAGGGCCTGGGAATGAGCAGTTCTTC.

This chain connects TRBV7-8 to TRBJ2-5; TRBD2 matches 8 bases. Germline CDR1 is SGHVS and CDR2 is FQNEAQ. Losses at the gene ends were 1 base for V and 5 bases for J; bases not matched to a gene: 12. The CDR3 loop spans 17 amino acids. CDR3 in amino acids: CASSLEPGGLGAETQYF. In nucleotides, the CDR3 is TGTGCCAGCAGCTTAGAGCCGGGGGGACTAGGTGCTGAGACCCAGTACTTC.